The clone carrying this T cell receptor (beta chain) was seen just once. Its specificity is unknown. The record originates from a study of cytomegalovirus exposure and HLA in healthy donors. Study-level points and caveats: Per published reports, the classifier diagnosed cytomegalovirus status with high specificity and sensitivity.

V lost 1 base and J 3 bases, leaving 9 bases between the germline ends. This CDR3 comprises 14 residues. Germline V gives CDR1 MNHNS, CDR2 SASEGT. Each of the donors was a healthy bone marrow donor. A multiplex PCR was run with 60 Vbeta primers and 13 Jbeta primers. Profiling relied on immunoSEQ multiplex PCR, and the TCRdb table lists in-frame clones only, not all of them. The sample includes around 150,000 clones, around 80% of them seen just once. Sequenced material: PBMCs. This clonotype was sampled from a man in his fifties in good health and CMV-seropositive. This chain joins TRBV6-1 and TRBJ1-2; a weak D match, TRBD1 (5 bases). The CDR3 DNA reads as TGTGCCAGCAGTGAAGTCCCGGGGGACTATGGCTACACCTTC. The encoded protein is CASSEVPGDYGYTF.